The present T cell receptor beta chain was sequenced within a study of shared clonotypes between healthy human individuals. The CDR3 is 14 residues long. The V and J ends lost 1 base and 4 bases, in that order; junction bases with no gene match: 4. Germline V gives CDR1 SQVTM, CDR2 ANQGSEA. Donors were Caucasian adults residing in Nashville, Tennessee, USA. Repertoires were generated with immunoSEQ multiplex PCR, while TCRdb's copy carries only in-frame clones and drops some. Of 1,400,000 or so clones listed, approximately 98.5% are singletons. Material: naive CD4+ T cells sorted from blood. Subset in this sample: CD45RA+ positively selected. The sequence derives from a man aged 30-40 years in good health. The V call is TRBV29-1, the J call TRBJ1-2; 9 bases agree with TRBD1. This chain's CDR3 is CSVEVPTGGYGYTF. The CDR3 DNA sequence: TGCAGCGTTGAAGTCCCGACAGGGGGCTATGGCTACACCTTC. Variable domain in full (rest from reference TRBV29-1 and TRBJ1-2): SAVISQKPSRDICQRGTSLTIQCQVDSQVTMMFWYRQQPGQSLTLIATANQGSEATYESGFVIDKFPISRPNLTFSTLTVSNMSPEDSSIYLCSVEVPTGGYGYTFGSGTRLTVV.